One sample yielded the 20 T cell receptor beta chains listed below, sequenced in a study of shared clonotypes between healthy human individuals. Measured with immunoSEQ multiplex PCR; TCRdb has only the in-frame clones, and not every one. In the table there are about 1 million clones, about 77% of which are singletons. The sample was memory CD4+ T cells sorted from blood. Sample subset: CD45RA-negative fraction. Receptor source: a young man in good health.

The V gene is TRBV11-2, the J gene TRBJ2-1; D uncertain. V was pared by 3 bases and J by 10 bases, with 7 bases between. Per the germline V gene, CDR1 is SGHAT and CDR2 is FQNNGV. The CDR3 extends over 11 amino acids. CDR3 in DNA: TGTGCCAGCAGCTTCGCACACGAGCAGTTCTTC. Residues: CASSFAHEQFF.

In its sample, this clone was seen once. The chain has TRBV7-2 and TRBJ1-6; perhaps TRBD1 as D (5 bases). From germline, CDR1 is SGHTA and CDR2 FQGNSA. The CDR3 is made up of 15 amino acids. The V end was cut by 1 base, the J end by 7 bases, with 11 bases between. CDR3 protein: CASSLGSGYNSPLHF. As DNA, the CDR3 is TGTGCCAGCAGCTTAGGGTCAGGGTACAATTCACCCCTCCACTTT.

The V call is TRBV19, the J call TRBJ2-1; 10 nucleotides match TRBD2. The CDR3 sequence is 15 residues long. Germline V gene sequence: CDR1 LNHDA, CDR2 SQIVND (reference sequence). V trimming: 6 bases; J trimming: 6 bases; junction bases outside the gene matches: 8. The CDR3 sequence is CASSNLAGAGNEQFF. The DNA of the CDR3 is TGTGCCAGTAGCAATCTAGCGGGAGCAGGCAATGAGCAGTTCTTC.

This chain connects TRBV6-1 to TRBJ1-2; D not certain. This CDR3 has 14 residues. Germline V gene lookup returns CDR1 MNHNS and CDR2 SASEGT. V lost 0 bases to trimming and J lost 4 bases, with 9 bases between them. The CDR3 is CASSEAWGAYGYTF. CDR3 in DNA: TGTGCCAGCAGTGAAGCTTGGGGTGCCTATGGCTACACCTTC.

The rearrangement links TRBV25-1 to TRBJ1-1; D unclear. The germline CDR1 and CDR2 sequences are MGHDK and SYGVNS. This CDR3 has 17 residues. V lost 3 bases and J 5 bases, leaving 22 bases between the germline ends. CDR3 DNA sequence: TGTGCCAGCAGTGACAATCCTGGTAGCGGTGTCCCAACTGAAGCTTTCTTT. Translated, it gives CASSDNPGSGVPTEAFF.

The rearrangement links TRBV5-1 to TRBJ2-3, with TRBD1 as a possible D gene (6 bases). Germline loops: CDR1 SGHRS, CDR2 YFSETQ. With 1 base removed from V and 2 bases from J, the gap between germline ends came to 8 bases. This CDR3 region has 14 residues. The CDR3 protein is CASSLRTVTDTQYF. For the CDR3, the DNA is TGCGCCAGCAGCTTGAGGACAGTCACAGATACGCAGTATTTT.

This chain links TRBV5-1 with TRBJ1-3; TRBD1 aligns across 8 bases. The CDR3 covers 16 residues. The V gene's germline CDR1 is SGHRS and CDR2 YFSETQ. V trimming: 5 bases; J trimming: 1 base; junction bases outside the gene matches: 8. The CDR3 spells CASSQTGVESGNTIYF. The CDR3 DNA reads TGCGCCAGCAGTCAGACAGGGGTTGAATCTGGAAACACCATATATTTT.

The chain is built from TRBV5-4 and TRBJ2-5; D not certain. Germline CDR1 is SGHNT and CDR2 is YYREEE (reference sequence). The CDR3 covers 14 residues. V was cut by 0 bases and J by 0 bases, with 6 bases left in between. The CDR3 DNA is TGTGCCAGCAGCTTGGAGGCCTACCAAGAGACCCAGTACTTC. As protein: CASSLEAYQETQYF.

CDR3 loop: CASSFGGASYEQYF. In DNA, the CDR3 is TGTGCCAGCAGTTTCGGGGGGGCCTCCTACGAGCAGTACTTC. V is TRBV28 and J is TRBJ2-7; 8 bases line up with TRBD2. The CDR3 spans 14 residues. The V gene's germline CDR1 is MDHEN and CDR2 SYDVKM. Trimming at V came to 3 bases and at J to 0 bases, leaving 1 base not matched to a gene.

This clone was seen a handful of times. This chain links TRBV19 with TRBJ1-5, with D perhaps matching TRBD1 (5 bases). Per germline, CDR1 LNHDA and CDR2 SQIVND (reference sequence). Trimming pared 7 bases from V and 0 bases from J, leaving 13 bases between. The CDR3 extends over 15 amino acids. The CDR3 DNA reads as TGTGCCAGTACCTCTCGGGGGGATAGCAATCAGCCCCAGCATTTT. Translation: CASTSRGDSNQPQHF.

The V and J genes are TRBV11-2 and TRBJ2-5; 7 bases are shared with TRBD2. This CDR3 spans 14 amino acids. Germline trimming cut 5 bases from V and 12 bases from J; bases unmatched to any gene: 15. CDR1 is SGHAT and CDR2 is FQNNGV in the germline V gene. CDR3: CASSPLAGEGREYF. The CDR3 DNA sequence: TGTGCCAGCAGCCCACTGGCGGGAGAGGGAAGAGAGTACTTC.

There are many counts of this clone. The CDR3 DNA reads as TGTGCCAGCAGCGTAGCCTGGCCTGCAACTAATGAAAAACTGTTTTTT. Its protein product is CASSVAWPATNEKLFF. The rearrangement joins TRBV9 to TRBJ1-4; D remains ambiguous. The CDR3 length is 16 residues. Germline V gene sequence: CDR1 SGDLS, CDR2 YYNGEE. With 0 bases removed from V and 0 bases from J, the gap between germline ends came to 9 bases.

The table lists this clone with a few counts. The CDR3 DNA follows: TGTGCCAGCAGCTTAAAGGGTCACACTGAAGCTTTCTTT. Translated, it gives CASSLKGHTEAFF. The V and J genes are TRBV7-9 and TRBJ1-1; D is uncertain. Germline V gives CDR1 SEHNR, CDR2 FQNEAQ (reference sequence). CDR3 length: 13 residues. Trimming removed 2 bases at V and 3 bases at J, with 7 bases between.

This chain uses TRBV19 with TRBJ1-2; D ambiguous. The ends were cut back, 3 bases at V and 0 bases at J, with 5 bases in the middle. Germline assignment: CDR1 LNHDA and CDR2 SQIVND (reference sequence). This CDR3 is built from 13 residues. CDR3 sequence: CASSMTPNYGYTF. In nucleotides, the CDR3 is TGTGCCAGTAGTATGACACCTAACTATGGCTACACCTTC.

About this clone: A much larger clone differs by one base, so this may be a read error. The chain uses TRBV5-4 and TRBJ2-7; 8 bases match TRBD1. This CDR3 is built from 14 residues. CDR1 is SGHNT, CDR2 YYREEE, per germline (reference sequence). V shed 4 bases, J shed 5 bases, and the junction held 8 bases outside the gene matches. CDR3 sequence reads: CASSPRDRIHEQYF. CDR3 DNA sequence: TGTGCCAGCAGCCCCCGGGACAGGATCCACGAGCAGTACTTC.

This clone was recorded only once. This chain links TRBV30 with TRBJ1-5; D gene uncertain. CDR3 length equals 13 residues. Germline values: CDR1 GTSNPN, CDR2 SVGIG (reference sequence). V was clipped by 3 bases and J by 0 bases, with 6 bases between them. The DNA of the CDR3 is TGTGCCTGGAGGGCCGATAGCAATCAGCCCCAGCATTTT. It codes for CAWRADSNQPQHF.

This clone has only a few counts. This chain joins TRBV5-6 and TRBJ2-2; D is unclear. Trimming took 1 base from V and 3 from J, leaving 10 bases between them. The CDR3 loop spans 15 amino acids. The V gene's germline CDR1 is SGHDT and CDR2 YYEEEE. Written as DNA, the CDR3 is TGTGCCAGCAGCTTGCTGTTTGGACACACCGGGGAGCTGTTTTTT. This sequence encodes CASSLLFGHTGELFF.

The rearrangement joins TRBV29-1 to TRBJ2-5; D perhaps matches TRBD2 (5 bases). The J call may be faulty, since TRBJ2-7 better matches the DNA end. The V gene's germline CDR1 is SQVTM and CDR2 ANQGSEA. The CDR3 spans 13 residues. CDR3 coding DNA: TGCAGCGTTGAAGGGACTTTATCCTACGAGCAGTACTTC. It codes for CSVEGTLSYEQYF.

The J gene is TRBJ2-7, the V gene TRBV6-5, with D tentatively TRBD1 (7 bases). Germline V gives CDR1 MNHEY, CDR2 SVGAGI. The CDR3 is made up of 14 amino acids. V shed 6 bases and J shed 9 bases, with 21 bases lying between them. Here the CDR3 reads CASREQGRGGGQYF. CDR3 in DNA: TGTGCCAGCAGGGAACAGGGGCGCGGAGGGGGGCAGTACTTC.

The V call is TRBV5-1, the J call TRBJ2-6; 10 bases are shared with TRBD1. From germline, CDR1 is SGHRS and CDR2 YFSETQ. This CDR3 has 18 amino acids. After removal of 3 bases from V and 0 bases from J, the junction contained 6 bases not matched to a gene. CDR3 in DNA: TGCGCCAGCAGCTCCTCCGGGACAGGGGCCTCTGGGGCCAACGTCCTGACTTTC. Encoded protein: CASSSSGTGASGANVLTF.